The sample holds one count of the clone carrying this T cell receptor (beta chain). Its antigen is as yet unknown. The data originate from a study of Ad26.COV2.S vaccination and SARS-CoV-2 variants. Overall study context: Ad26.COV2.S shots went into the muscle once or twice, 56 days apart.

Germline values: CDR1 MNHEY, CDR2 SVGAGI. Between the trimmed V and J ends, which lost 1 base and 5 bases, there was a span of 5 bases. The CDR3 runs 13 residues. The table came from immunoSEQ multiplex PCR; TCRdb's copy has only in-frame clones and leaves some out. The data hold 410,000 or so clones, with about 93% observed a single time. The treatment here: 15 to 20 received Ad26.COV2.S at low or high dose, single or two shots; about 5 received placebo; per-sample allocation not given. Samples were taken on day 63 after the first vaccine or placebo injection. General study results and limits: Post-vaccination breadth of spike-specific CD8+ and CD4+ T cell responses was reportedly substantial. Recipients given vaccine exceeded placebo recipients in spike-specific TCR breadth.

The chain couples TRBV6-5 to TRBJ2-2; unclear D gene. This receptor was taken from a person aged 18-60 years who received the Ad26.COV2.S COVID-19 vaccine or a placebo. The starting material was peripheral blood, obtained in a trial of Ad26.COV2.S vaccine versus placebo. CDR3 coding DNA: TGTGCCAGCAGTTACTTCGATACCGGGGAGCTGTTTTTT. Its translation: CASSYFDTGELFF.